This T cell receptor beta chain originates from a study of identical twins. Study-wide points: Model-predicted out-of-frame TCR alpha sharing fell below observed values in monozygotic twins.

A word on this clonotype: What it binds is not known.

TCRdb recomputed calls from the 5' RACE reads with MiXCR, one row per CDR3 protein. The table includes 1.5 million to 2 million distinct CDR3 sequences, about 32% detected once. Healthy Caucasian donors formed the entire cohort. The germline V gene has CDR1 MGHRA and CDR2 YSYEKL. This CDR3 has 14 residues. The V and J genes are TRBV4-1 and TRBJ2-5, with 9 bases fitting TRBD1. The end of the DNA fits TRBJ2-7 better, so the J call may be wrong. The origin of this receptor is a newborn girl in good health. Sequences were obtained from cord blood. CDR3 DNA: TGCGCCAGCAGATCGCCGGGACAGGGAAACGAGCAGTACTTC. Its translation: CASRSPGQGNEQYF.